This TCR beta chain was recovered during a study of a mutant IDH1 vaccine in newly diagnosed glioma. Study-level background: Radiotherapy, temozolomide, or both had been given previously, and both were given to most.

CDR3 length: 13 residues. The V gene's germline CDR1 is MDHEN and CDR2 SYDVKM. V was pared by 1 base and J by 1 base, with 4 bases between. Concerning this clone itself: What it binds is not known.

Time point defined: week 11, during vaccination. A single vaccine dose contained 300 ug of mutant IDH1 20-mer peptide, and topical imiquimod was used with it. Assay: immunoSEQ multiplex PCR; the TCRdb copy retains only in-frame clones and omits some. The data contain some 33,000 clones, roughly 80% of them singletons. The chain combines TRBV28 with TRBJ1-1, with D hard to call. The sequencing here drew on PBMCs, taken from a glioma patient whose treatment included an IDH1 peptide vaccine. The receptor was isolated from a man aged 25-40 years with glioma. CDR3 in amino acids: CASSLSENTEAFF. CDR3 bases: TGTGCCAGCAGTTTATCAGAGAACACTGAAGCTTTCTTT.